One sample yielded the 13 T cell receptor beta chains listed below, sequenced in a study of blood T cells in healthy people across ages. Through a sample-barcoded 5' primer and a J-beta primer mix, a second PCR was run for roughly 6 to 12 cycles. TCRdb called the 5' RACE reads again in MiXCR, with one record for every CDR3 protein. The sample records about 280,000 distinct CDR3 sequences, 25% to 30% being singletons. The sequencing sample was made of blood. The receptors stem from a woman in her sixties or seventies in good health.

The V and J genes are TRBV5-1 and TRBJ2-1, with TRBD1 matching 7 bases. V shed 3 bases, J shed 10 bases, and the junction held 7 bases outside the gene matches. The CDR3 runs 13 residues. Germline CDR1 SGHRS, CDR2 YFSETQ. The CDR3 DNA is TGCGCCAGCAGCTCAAAGCGGACAGGAGAGCAGTTCTTC. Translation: CASSSKRTGEQFF.

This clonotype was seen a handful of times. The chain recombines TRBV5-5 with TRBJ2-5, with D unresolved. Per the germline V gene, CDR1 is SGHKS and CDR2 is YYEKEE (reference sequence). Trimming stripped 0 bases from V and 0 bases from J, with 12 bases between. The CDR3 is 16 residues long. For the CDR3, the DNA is TGTGCCAGCAGCTTGGTGGGAACAACGTACCAAGAGACCCAGTACTTC. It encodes CASSLVGTTYQETQYF.

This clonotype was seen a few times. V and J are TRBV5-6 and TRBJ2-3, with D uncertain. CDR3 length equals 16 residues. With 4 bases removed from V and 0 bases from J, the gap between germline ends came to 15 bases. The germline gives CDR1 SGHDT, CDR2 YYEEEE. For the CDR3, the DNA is TGTGCCAGCAGCCCTCGTGGAAGATTCAGCACAGATACGCAGTATTTT. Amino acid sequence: CASSPRGRFSTDTQYF.

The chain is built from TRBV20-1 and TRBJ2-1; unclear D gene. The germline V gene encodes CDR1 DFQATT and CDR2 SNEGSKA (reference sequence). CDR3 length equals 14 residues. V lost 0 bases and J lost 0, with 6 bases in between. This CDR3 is CSARDESSYNEQFF. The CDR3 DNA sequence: TGCAGTGCTAGAGATGAGAGCTCCTACAATGAGCAGTTCTTC.

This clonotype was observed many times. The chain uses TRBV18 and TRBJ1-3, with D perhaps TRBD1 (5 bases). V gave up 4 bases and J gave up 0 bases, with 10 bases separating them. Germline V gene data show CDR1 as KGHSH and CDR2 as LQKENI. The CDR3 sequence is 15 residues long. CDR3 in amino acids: CASSLGRDSGNTIYF. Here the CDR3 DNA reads TGTGCCAGCTCACTGGGACGAGACTCTGGAAACACCATATATTTT.

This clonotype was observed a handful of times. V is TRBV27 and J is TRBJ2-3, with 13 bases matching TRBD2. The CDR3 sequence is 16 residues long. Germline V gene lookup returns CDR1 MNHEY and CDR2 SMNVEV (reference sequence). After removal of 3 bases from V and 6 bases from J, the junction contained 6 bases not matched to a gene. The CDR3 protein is CASSFRSTSGRDTQYF. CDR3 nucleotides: TGTGCCAGCAGTTTCCGCTCGACTAGCGGGAGGGATACGCAGTATTTT.

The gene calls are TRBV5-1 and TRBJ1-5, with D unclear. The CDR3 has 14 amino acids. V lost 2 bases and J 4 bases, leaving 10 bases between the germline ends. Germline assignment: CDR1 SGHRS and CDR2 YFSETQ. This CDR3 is CASSLDGLNQPQHF. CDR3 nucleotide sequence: TGCGCCAGCAGCTTAGACGGGCTGAATCAGCCCCAGCATTTT.

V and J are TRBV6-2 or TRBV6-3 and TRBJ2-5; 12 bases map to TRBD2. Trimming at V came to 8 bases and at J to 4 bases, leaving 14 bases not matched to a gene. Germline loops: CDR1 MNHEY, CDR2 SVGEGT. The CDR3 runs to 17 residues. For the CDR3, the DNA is TGTGCCAGCTCCATTATCCCTAGCGGGAGGGTGTCAGAGACCCAGTACTTC. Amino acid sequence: CASSIIPSGRVSETQYF.

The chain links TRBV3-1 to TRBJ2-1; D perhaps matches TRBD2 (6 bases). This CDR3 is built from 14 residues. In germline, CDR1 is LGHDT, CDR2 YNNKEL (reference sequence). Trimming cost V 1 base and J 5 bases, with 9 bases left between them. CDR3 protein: CASSQGRGNNEQFF. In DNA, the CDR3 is TGTGCCAGCAGCCAAGGCCGGGGGAACAATGAGCAGTTCTTC.

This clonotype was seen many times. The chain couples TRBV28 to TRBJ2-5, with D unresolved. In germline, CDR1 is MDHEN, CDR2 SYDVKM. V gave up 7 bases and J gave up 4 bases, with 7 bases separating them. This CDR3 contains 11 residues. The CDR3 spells CASNAGETQYF. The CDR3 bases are TGTGCCAGCAACGCAGGAGAGACCCAGTACTTC.

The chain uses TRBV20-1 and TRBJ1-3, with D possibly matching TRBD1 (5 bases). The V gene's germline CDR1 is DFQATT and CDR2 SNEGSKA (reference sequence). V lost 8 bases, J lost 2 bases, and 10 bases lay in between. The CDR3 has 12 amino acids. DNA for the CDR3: TGCAGTAGTGAGGGGACTGGAAACACCATATATTTT. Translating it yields CSSEGTGNTIYF.

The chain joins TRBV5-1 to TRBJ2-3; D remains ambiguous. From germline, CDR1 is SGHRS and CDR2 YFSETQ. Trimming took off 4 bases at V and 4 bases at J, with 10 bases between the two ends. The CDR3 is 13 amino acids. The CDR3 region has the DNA TGCGCCAGCAGCCGGACGGACGCAGATACGCAGTATTTT. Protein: CASSRTDADTQYF.

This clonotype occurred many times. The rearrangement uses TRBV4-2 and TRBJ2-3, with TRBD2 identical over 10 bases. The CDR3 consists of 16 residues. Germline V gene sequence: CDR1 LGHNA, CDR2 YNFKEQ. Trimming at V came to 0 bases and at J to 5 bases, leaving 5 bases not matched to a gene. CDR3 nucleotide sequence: TGTGCCAGCAGCCAAGATACTAGCGGGAATGGAGATACGCAGTATTTT. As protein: CASSQDTSGNGDTQYF.